The 6 T cell receptor beta chains below all came from one sample that was sequenced in a study of response to subunit inactivated influenza vaccine. TCRdb itself ran the RT-PCR reads through MiXCR, one entry per CDR3 protein. The profile shows approximately 480,000 distinct CDR3 sequences, 10% to 11% of them singletons. Sequencing used PBMCs from blood, obtained roughly 45 days after vaccination. The origin of the receptors is a man in his fifties who received an inactivated influenza vaccine.

In nucleotides, the CDR3 is TGTGCCAGCAGCCCCGTCGAAGATACGCAGTATTTT. Translating it yields CASSPVEDTQYF. The gene calls are TRBV7-9 and TRBJ2-3; D unresolved. V lost 5 bases to trimming and J lost 5 bases, with 8 bases between them. Per the germline V gene, CDR1 is SEHNR and CDR2 is FQNEAQ (reference sequence). The CDR3 extends over 12 amino acids.

The chain recombines TRBV30 with TRBJ1-1; D unresolved. V dropped 2 bases and J dropped 7 bases, with 11 bases sitting between them. Germline V gene data show CDR1 as GTSNPN and CDR2 as SVGIG (reference sequence). This CDR3 is 12 amino acids long. DNA of the CDR3: TGTGCCTGGAGTAGACTCAGTGGTGAAGCTTTCTTT. The encoded protein is CAWSRLSGEAFF.

This rearrangement joins TRBV7-8 to TRBJ2-3; D may be TRBD2 (6 bases). The CDR3 consists of 13 residues. The V end was cut by 4 bases, the J end by 7 bases, with 12 bases between. Germline V gene lookup returns CDR1 SGHVS and CDR2 FQNEAQ. The CDR3 loop is CASSYGRGNTQYF. Here the CDR3 DNA reads TGTGCCAGCAGCTATGGGCGGGGAAATACGCAGTATTTT.

This sequence joins TRBV5-5 and TRBJ2-5; the D gene is possibly TRBD1 (5 bases). CDR1 is SGHKS and CDR2 is YYEKEE in the germline V gene (reference sequence). V lost 4 bases, J lost 5 bases, and 15 bases lay in between. The CDR3 loop spans 14 amino acids. In DNA form, the CDR3 reads TGTGCCAGCAGCCCAGGGTCCCGGTTGGAGACCCAGTACTTC. It encodes CASSPGSRLETQYF.

There are a few counts of this clonotype. The V and J genes are TRBV6-1 and TRBJ1-1, with D possibly matching TRBD1 (5 bases). Germline assignment: CDR1 MNHNS and CDR2 SASEGT. The CDR3 loop spans 13 amino acids. Trimming took off 6 bases at V and 6 bases at J, with 14 bases between the two ends. CDR3 loop: CASSPGVTAEAFF. In nucleotides, the CDR3 is TGTGCCAGCAGCCCGGGGGTCACCGCTGAAGCTTTCTTT.

CDR3 bases: TGTGCCAGCAGTGCGACAGGGGTGAGCGAGCAGTACTTC. It is translated as CASSATGVSEQYF. This chain links TRBV12-3 or TRBV12-4 with TRBJ2-7; 8 positions match TRBD1. The ends lost 5 bases at V and 6 bases at J; junction bases unmatched: 6. This CDR3 comprises 13 residues.